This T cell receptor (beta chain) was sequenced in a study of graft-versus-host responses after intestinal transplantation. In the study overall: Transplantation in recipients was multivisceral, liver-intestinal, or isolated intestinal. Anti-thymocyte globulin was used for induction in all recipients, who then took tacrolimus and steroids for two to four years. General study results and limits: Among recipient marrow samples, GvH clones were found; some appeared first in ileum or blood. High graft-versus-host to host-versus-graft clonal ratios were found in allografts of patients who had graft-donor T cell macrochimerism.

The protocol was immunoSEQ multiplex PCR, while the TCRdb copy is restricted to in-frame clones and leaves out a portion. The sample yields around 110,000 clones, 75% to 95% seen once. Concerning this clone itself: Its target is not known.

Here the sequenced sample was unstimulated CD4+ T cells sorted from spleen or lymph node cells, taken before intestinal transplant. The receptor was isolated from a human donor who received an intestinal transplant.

Here the CDR3 reads CASSQMMTGSGSYEQYF. The DNA for the CDR3 is TGTGCCAGCTCACAGATGATGACAGGGAGCGGCTCCTACGAGCAGTACTTC. V is TRBV18 and J is TRBJ2-7; TRBD1 aligns across 7 bases. The germline V gene has CDR1 KGHSH and CDR2 LQKENI. V gave up 4 bases and J gave up 0 bases; unmatched junction bases: 12. The CDR3 is 17 residues long.